Listed below are T cell receptor beta chains from one sample, sequenced in a study of cytomegalovirus exposure and HLA in healthy donors. The repertoire was sequenced with immunoSEQ multiplex PCR; TCRdb's copy has only in-frame clones and lacks some. The repertoire includes around 94,000 clones, approximately 64% of them detected once, and around 5% sits in the top ten. Sequenced input: PBMCs. The receptors were gathered from a human donor in good health. The CDR3 runs from the conserved cysteine through the conserved F or W. A D gene is named only where the DNA matches it firmly. Clone sizes are given selectively: once, few, many, or a class where the clone is expanded.

clone_size	v_call	j_call	d_call	cdr3_nt	cdr3_aa
once	TRBV7-9	TRBJ1-5	.	TGTGCCAGCAGCTTCGCAGGTAATCAGCCCCAGCATTTT	CASSFAGNQPQHF
few	TRBV25-1	TRBJ1-2	.	TGTGCCAGCAGTGGTCCGGCTAACTATGGCTACACCTTC	CASSGPANYGYTF
.	TRBV5-4	TRBJ1-2	.	TGTGCCAGCAGCCGGACAGCCTATGGCTACACCTTC	CASSRTAYGYTF
.	TRBV5-8	TRBJ1-1	.	TGTGCCAGCAGCTTGTGGGGGGGGGAGGGCAACACTGAAGCTTTCTTT	CASSLWGGEGNTEAFF
once	TRBV29-1	TRBJ2-2	.	TGCAGCGCCAGAACTGGGCCAAGCGGGGAGCTGTTTTTT	CSARTGPSGELFF
.	TRBV28	TRBJ2-1	.	TGTGCCAGCAGTTTAGTTGTAAATGAGCAGTTCTTC	CASSLVVNEQFF
once	TRBV7-2	TRBJ2-7	TRBD2	TGTGCCAGCAGCTTAGGGGGTAGCGGGTCCTACGAGCAGTACTTC	CASSLGGSGSYEQYF
.	TRBV19	TRBJ1-1	.	TGTGCCAGTAGTATGGGAGACGCTAACACTGAAGCTTTCTTT	CASSMGDANTEAFF
.	TRBV9	TRBJ2-7	TRBD1	TGTGCCAGCAGCGTAGGGCAGGGGGTTTCCTACGAGCAGTACTTC	CASSVGQGVSYEQYF
.	TRBV5-1	TRBJ2-1	TRBD1	TGCGCCAGCAGCGCCGGGACAGGGGCCCTCAATGAGCAGTTCTTC	CASSAGTGALNEQFF
few	TRBV6-1	TRBJ1-2	TRBD1	TGTGCCAGCAGTTCGACAGGGGCGAACTATGGCTACACCTTC	CASSSTGANYGYTF
few	TRBV30	TRBJ2-3	.	TGTGCCTGGAGTGTCTCGCGGGCAGATACGCAGTATTTT	CAWSVSRADTQYF
.	TRBV14	TRBJ2-1	TRBD2	TGTGCCAGCAGCCAAAGCGGGATTGAGCAGTTCTTC	CASSQSGIEQFF
few	TRBV2	TRBJ1-3	.	TGTGCCAGCAAACAGGACTCTGGAAACACCATATATTTT	CASKQDSGNTIYF